In its sample, the clone carrying this TCR beta chain was seen a few times. The time point is: patch test 1, 2 weeks after DPC sensitization. Sample treatment: therapeutic diphenylcyclopropenone sensitization with weekly scalp DPC. TCRdb recomputed calls from the RACE reads with MiXCR, one row per CDR3 protein. Of about 360,000 distinct CDR3 sequences in the sample, roughly 4.8% were seen once. The CDR3 has 14 amino acids. Germline loops: CDR1 KGHDR, CDR2 SFDVKD. V was clipped by 3 bases and J by 2 bases; unmatched bases: 2. This sample was taken from a study of human T cells and chemical hapten exposure.

The source material was whole blood, sampled in connection with sensitization to the hapten diphenylcyclopropenone (DPC). The genes are TRBV24-1 and TRBJ1-2; 7 nucleotides line up with TRBD1. The TCR comes from a woman in her fifties or sixties with alopecia areata. Some clones in this sample may be carry-over from other donors' samples. The CDR3 reads CATSDTTGNYGYTF. Written as DNA, the CDR3 is TGTGCCACCAGTGATACGACAGGGAACTATGGCTACACCTTC.